The sequence of this T cell receptor beta chain was determined in a study of blood T cell repertoires in COVID-19. Study at large: Sources were T cells, B-cell-depleted T cells, or PBMCs; the material itself was cDNA or gDNA.

The CDR3 runs to 12 residues. Trimming took off 5 bases at V and 2 bases at J, with 6 bases between the two ends. The germline gives CDR1 SGHAT, CDR2 FQNNGV. As originally analysed: Estimates of nucleated cell counts were drawn from the amplification of reference gene primers. Clones were read by immunoSEQ multiplex PCR, and TCRdb kept only the in-frame ones, dropping some. V and J calls and clone size follow that table, whereas D and trimming were derived from the DNA. The sample includes 110,000 or so clones, about 85% seen only once; the top ten take approximately 5%. Seattle's cohort entered during active infection and was followed longitudinally.

The clonotype comes from a woman aged 55 to 70 with COVID-19, enrolled during active disease. Sequenced material: peripheral blood. The genes are TRBV11-2 and TRBJ2-5; D call uncertain. The CDR3 DNA sequence: TGTGCCAGCAGCATATCTCAAGAGACCCAGTACTTC. It codes for CASSISQETQYF.